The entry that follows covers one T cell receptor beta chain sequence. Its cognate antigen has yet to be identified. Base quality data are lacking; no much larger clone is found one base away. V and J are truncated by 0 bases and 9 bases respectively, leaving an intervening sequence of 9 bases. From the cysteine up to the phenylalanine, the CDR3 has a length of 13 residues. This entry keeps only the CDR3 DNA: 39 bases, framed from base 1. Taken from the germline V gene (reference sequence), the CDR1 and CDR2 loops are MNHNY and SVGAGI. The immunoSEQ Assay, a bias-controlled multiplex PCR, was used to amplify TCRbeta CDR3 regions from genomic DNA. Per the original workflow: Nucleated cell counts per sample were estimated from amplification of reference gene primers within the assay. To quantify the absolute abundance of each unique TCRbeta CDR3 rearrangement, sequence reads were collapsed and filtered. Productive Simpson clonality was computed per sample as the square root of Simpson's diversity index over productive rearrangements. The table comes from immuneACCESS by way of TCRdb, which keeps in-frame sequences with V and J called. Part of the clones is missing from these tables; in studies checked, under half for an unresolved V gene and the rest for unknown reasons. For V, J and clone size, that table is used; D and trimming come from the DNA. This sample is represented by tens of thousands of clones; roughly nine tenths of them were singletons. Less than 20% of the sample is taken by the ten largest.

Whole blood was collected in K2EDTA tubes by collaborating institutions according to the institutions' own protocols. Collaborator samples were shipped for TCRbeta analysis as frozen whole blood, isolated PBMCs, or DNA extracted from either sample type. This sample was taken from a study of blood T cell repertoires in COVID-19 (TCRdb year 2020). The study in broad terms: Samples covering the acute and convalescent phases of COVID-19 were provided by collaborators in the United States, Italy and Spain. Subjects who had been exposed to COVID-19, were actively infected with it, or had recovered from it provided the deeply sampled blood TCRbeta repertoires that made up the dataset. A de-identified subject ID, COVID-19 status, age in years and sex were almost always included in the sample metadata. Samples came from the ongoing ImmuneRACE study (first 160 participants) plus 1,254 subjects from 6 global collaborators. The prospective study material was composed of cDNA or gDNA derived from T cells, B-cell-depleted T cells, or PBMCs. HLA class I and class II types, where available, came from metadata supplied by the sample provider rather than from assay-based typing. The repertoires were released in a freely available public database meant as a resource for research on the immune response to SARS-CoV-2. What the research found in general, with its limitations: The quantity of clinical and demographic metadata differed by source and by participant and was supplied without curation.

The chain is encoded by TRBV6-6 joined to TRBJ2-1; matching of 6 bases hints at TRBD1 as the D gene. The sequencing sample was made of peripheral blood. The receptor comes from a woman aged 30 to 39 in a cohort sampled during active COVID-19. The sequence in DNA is TGTGCCAGCAGTTACTCGATGGGGGCTGAGCAGTTCTTC. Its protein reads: CASSYSMGAEQFF.